This record concerns one T cell receptor beta chain sequence. The record originates from a study of CXCR3-negative and CXCR3-positive naive CD8 T cells. It was by 5' RACE with UMI labels that the TRB cDNA libraries were prepared. TCRdb reprocessed the 5' RACE reads, with one entry per CDR3 protein and no DNA. The sample's table shows some 39,000 distinct CDR3 sequences. CDR1 is LGHNA and CDR2 is YSLEER in the germline V gene. CDR3 length equals 15 residues. The rearrangement links TRBV4-3 to TRBJ2-1; TCRdb's D call of TRBD1 is untestable without DNA. The receptor's source is a human donor in good health. Some clones in this sample may be carry-over from other donors' samples. Sequencing was done on a sample of naive CXCR3- CD8+ T cells from blood. As to subset: CD45RO-CCR7+CD27+CD95- naive CD8+ T cells lacking CXCR3 (TNR3-). CDR3: CASSQVPGRFQEQFF.